The present TCR beta chain was sequenced within a study of T cells in Graves' hyperthyroidism and ophthalmopathy. Authors of the study amplified TCR beta CDR3 regions from RNA transcripts. The HTBI set primed first-round TCR CDR3 RT-PCR. One entry per CDR3 protein results from TCRdb running MiXCR on the multiplex PCR reads. The sample contains 95,000 to 110,000 distinct CDR3 sequences, approximately 16% of which appear only once. For Graves' hyperthyroidism to be stable, ophthalmopathy could not progress within 18 months. This clonotype was counted ten times or more. CDR1 and CDR2 from the germline V gene are SGHVS and FQNEAQ. V dropped 5 bases and J dropped 7 bases, with 14 bases sitting between them. There are 14 residues in the CDR3.

This receptor was obtained from a woman in her forties or fifties with Graves' hyperthyroidism. Material for sequencing was blood. The chain recombines TRBV7-8 with TRBJ2-2; no definite D call. CDR3 loop: CASSGRRTGGELFF. CDR3 bases: TGTGCCAGCAGCGGGCGGCGTACGGGCGGGGAGCTGTTTTTT.